Presented here are 32 T cell receptor beta chains from one specimen sequenced in a study of shared clonotypes between healthy human individuals. Only in-frame clones appear in the TCRdb table, and some are missing; sequencing was by immunoSEQ multiplex PCR. This table has about 2.4 million clones, over 85% appearing once. The sequenced sample consisted of naive CD4+ T cells from PBMCs. Subset specified: CD45RA+ positively selected. These TCRs come from a man between 18 and 35 years old in good health. Some clones in this sample may be carry-over from other donors' samples.

The J gene is TRBJ1-1, the V gene TRBV27, with 8 bases identical to TRBD1. The germline gives CDR1 MNHEY, CDR2 SMNVEV (reference sequence). After removal of 5 bases from V and 3 bases from J, the junction contained 11 bases not matched to a gene. This CDR3 comprises 16 residues. The CDR3, as DNA: TGTGCCAGCAGTCCTCGGACAGGGAGGCGGGACACTGAAGCTTTCTTT. This encodes CASSPRTGRRDTEAFF.

The rearrangement links TRBV29-1 to TRBJ2-7, with D unclear. The V end was cut by 3 bases, the J end by 5 bases, with 11 bases between. The germline V gene encodes CDR1 SQVTM and CDR2 ANQGSEA. The CDR3 loop spans 12 amino acids. In DNA form, the CDR3 reads TGCAGCGTTGATGGGTGGATGAACGAGCAGTACTTC. Its protein is CSVDGWMNEQYF.

In the case of this clone: Germline and junction disagree at one end, which may indicate a read error. Other nucleotide sequences from this sample produce the same CDR3. V is TRBV27 and J is TRBJ2-7, with 10 bases fitting TRBD1. CDR1 is MNHEY and CDR2 is SMNVEV in the germline V gene (reference sequence). This CDR3 spans 16 amino acids. CDR3 loop: CASSPRDRGNSYEQYF. CDR3 DNA sequence: TGTGCCAGCAGTCCCCGGGACAGGGGTAATTCCTACGAGCAATACTTC.

J is TRBJ1-2 and V is TRBV27; D is perhaps TRBD1 (6 bases). CDR3 length: 14 residues. V dropped 7 bases and J dropped 1 base, with 13 bases sitting between them. Germline V gene data show CDR1 as MNHEY and CDR2 as SMNVEV (reference sequence). The DNA of the CDR3 is TGTGCCAGCAAAGTTGGGGGACATAACTATGGCTACACCTTC. Protein: CASKVGGHNYGYTF.

This clone was seen a single time. CDR3 sequence (DNA): TGCAGCGTTGAATCCGGGACACCACGCTACGAGCAGTACTTC. Protein: CSVESGTPRYEQYF. The chain recombines TRBV29-1 with TRBJ2-7, with D possibly TRBD1 on 6 matching bases. The CDR3 spans 14 residues. Germline values: CDR1 SQVTM, CDR2 ANQGSEA. V gave up 2 bases and J gave up 3 bases, with 14 bases separating them.

The gene calls are TRBV6-5 and TRBJ2-7, with TRBD2 as a possible D gene (6 bases). The V and J ends lost 3 bases and 4 bases respectively, with 16 bases between them. Germline values: CDR1 MNHEY, CDR2 SVGAGI. This CDR3 is built from 15 residues. As DNA, the CDR3 is TGTGCCAGCAGTTATTATGAAGTAGGACTATACGAGCAGTACTTC. This gives the protein CASSYYEVGLYEQYF.

This chain uses TRBV7-2 with TRBJ2-3; 7 bases agree with TRBD1. CDR3 size: 13 residues. Germline V gene data show CDR1 as SGHTA and CDR2 as FQGNSA. Trimming cost V 5 bases and J 14 bases; bases outside gene matches: 13. This CDR3 reads CASSPRRAAGGYF. CDR3 coding DNA: TGTGCCAGCAGCCCCCGCAGGGCTGCAGGGGGGTATTTT. Based on the CDR3 plus reference TRBV7-2 and TRBJ2-3, the full variable domain is GAGVSQSPSNKVTEKGKDVELRCDPISGHTALYWYRQSLGQGLEFLIYFQGNSAPDKSGLPSDRFSAERTGGSVSTLTIQRTQQEDSAVYLCASSPRRAAGGYFGPGTRLTVL.

J is TRBJ2-5 and V is TRBV6-1; a possible D gene is TRBD1 (6 bases). V lost 1 base to trimming and J lost 4 bases, with 13 bases between them. There are 15 residues in the CDR3. The germline CDR1 and CDR2 sequences are MNHNS and SASEGT. The CDR3 DNA is TGTGCCAGCAGTGAAGGGGTGGCAGGGGCAGAGACCCAGTACTTC. This translates into CASSEGVAGAETQYF.

The V and J genes are TRBV30 and TRBJ1-1; D is unresolved. V was cut by 2 bases and J by 1 base, with 11 bases left in between. CDR3 length: 14 amino acids. The germline V gene has CDR1 GTSNPN and CDR2 SVGIG (reference sequence). The CDR3 DNA reads TGTGCCTGGAGTAAAGACTGGCAGAACACTGAAGCTTTCTTT. Translation: CAWSKDWQNTEAFF.

The genes are TRBV11-3 and TRBJ2-2, with TRBD2 as a possible D gene (6 bases). V lost 4 bases and J 3 bases, leaving 12 bases between the germline ends. The CDR3 is 15 residues long. The germline gives CDR1 SGHNT, CDR2 YENEEA. The CDR3 DNA reads TGTGCCAGCAGCTGGGGAGGCCCTCACACCGGGGAGCTGTTTTTT. It codes for CASSWGGPHTGELFF.

The gene calls are TRBV15 and TRBJ2-7, with TRBD1 identical over 9 bases. Trimming took 9 bases from V and 6 from J; bases not matched to a gene: 9. The length of the CDR3 is 13 residues. CDR1 LNHNV and CDR2 YYDKDF come from the germline V gene (reference sequence). Written as DNA, the CDR3 is TGTGCCACAAGGAACAGGGGGCAGAGCGAGCAGTACTTC. Translated, it gives CATRNRGQSEQYF. Looking up the rest from reference TRBV15 and TRBJ2-7 gives the full variable domain: DAMVIQNPRYQVTQFGKPVTLSCSQTLNHNVMYWYQQKSSQAPKLLFHYYDKDFNNEADTPDNFQSRRPNTSFCFLDIRSPGLGDTAMYLCATRNRGQSEQYFGPGTRLTVT.

The chain recombines TRBV15 with TRBJ2-5; D may be TRBD1 or TRBD2 (5 bases each). Germline V CDR1 and CDR2: LNHNV, YYDKDF (reference sequence). This CDR3 region has 13 residues. The germline V and J ends were trimmed by 5 bases and 7 bases, with 14 bases remaining between them. DNA of the CDR3: TGTGCCACCAGCCCGGGGCTATCTGGGACCCAGTACTTC. Protein: CATSPGLSGTQYF.

The chain has TRBV28 and TRBJ1-6; 9 bases map to TRBD1. Unmatched junction bases numbered 6, after V lost 3 bases and J lost 9 bases. Germline V lookup: CDR1 MDHEN, CDR2 SYDVKM. This CDR3 spans 15 amino acids. CDR3 DNA: TGTGCCAGCAGTTTCCGGGACAGGGTGGTTTCACCCCTCCACTTT. It specifies CASSFRDRVVSPLHF. The full variable domain, completed using reference TRBV28 and TRBJ1-6, is DVKVTQSSRYLVKRTGEKVFLECVQDMDHENMFWYRQDPGLGLRLIYFSYDVKMKEKGDIPEGYSVSREKKERFSLILESASTNQTSMYLCASSFRDRVVSPLHFGNGTRLTVT.

The chain recombines TRBV5-1 with TRBJ2-2; 12 nucleotides line up with TRBD2. The CDR3 is made up of 15 amino acids. CDR1 is SGHRS and CDR2 is YFSETQ in the germline V gene. With 7 bases clipped from V and 2 bases from J, the junction kept 3 bases outside the gene matches. The CDR3 loop reads CASLGLAGNTGELFF. The CDR3 DNA reads TGCGCCAGCCTTGGACTAGCGGGAAACACCGGGGAGCTGTTTTTT.

The count of this clone is one. The V gene is TRBV4-3, the J gene TRBJ1-2, with TRBD1 matching 7 bases. Losses at the gene ends were 1 base for V and 7 bases for J; bases not matched to a gene: 9. The CDR3 consists of 15 residues. Germline CDR1 is LGHNA and CDR2 is YSLEER. The DNA of the CDR3 is TGCGCCAGCAGCCAAGTTTACAGGGGCGCGGGTGGCTACACCTTC. Translation gives CASSQVYRGAGGYTF.

V gene TRBV11-2 combines with J gene TRBJ2-7; D is possibly TRBD1 (5 bases). Germline lookup yields CDR1 SGHAT and CDR2 FQNNGV. Trimming took off 2 bases at V and 4 bases at J, with 15 bases between the two ends. This CDR3 comprises 15 residues. The CDR3: CASSLSGQGSYEQYF. CDR3 sequence (DNA): TGTGCCAGCAGCTTATCGGGTCAGGGATCTTACGAGCAGTACTTC.

This clone occurred once. The rearrangement links TRBV5-1 to TRBJ2-3, with 10 bases identical to TRBD2. CDR1 is SGHRS, CDR2 YFSETQ, per germline. J was trimmed by 5 bases and V by 2 bases; bases with no gene match: 5. The CDR3 covers 15 residues. CDR3 region: CASSFTGTSVDTQYF. DNA of the CDR3: TGCGCCAGCAGCTTTACCGGGACTAGCGTAGATACGCAGTATTTT.

Regarding this clone: The same CDR3 also results from other DNA sequences found in this sample. The CDR3 coding sequence is TGTGCCAGTAGTATCCTACAGAACACCGGGGAGCTGTTTTTT. Protein sequence: CASSILQNTGELFF. V gene TRBV19 combines with J gene TRBJ2-2; D is ambiguous. CDR3 size: 14 residues. V was pared by 3 bases and J by 1 base, with 6 bases between. In germline, CDR1 is LNHDA, CDR2 SQIVND (reference sequence). Using reference TRBV19 and TRBJ2-2 for the parts outside the CDR3, the full variable domain is DGGITQSPKYLFRKEGQNVTLSCEQNLNHDAMYWYRQDPGQGLRLIYYSQIVNDFQKGDIAEGYSVSREKKESFPLTVTSAQKNPTAFYLCASSILQNTGELFFGEGSRLTVL.

The chain combines TRBV6-6 with TRBJ1-2, with 9 bases lining up with TRBD1. The V gene end was trimmed by 5 bases and the J gene end by 5 bases; junction bases not matched to a gene: 6. Per germline, CDR1 MNHNY and CDR2 SVGAGI (reference sequence). The CDR3 sequence is 14 residues long. CDR3 protein: CASSRVDRGYGYTF. The CDR3 nucleotides read TGTGCCAGCAGTAGAGTCGACAGGGGGTATGGCTACACCTTC.

The rearrangement uses TRBV19 and TRBJ2-2; 10 bases map to TRBD1. Trimming took 4 bases from V and 0 from J; bases not matched to a gene: 2. This CDR3 comprises 16 residues. From germline, CDR1 is LNHDA and CDR2 SQIVND (reference sequence). The CDR3 is CASSRGTGANTGELFF. As DNA, the CDR3 is TGTGCCAGTAGTAGGGGGACAGGGGCGAACACCGGGGAGCTGTTTTTT.

The rearrangement links TRBV28 to TRBJ1-3; D remains ambiguous. The CDR3 sequence is 14 residues long. Germline V CDR1 and CDR2: MDHEN, SYDVKM. V dropped 1 base and J dropped 4 bases, with 8 bases sitting between them. CDR3 protein: CASSLYSYGNTIYF. CDR3 coding DNA: TGTGCCAGCAGTTTATATTCCTACGGAAACACCATATATTTT.

The rearrangement uses TRBV28 and TRBJ1-4, with D possibly matching TRBD1 (5 bases). Germline lookup yields CDR1 MDHEN and CDR2 SYDVKM. The CDR3 extends over 14 amino acids. The V end lost 4 bases, the J end lost 12 bases, and 18 bases lay between the germline ends. CDR3 region: CASSSPSGGIQLFF. CDR3 in DNA: TGTGCCAGCAGTTCTCCCTCGGGGGGGATCCAACTGTTTTTT.

The chain combines TRBV11-2 with TRBJ1-3; maybe TRBD1 (6 bases). The CDR3 extends over 16 amino acids. Trimming stripped 5 bases from V and 2 bases from J, with 16 bases between. Germline V gene data show CDR1 as SGHAT and CDR2 as FQNNGV. As DNA, the CDR3 is TGTGCCAGCAGCCTACAGGGACCGGGCGCTGGAAACACCATATATTTT. This encodes CASSLQGPGAGNTIYF. The entire variable domain, with the rest obtained from reference TRBV11-2 and TRBJ1-3, is as follows: EAGVAQSPRYKIIEKRQSVAFWCNPISGHATLYWYQQILGQGPKLLIQFQNNGVVDDSQLPKDRFSAERLKGVDSTLKIQPAKLEDSAVYLCASSLQGPGAGNTIYFGEGSWLTVV.

The J gene is TRBJ1-4, the V gene TRBV5-8, with 8 bases lining up with TRBD1. V gave up 3 bases and J gave up 4 bases; unmatched junction bases: 8. Per germline, CDR1 SGHTS and CDR2 YDEGEE. CDR3 size: 16 residues. CDR3 loop: CASSYGTGKNNEKLFF. CDR3 sequence (DNA): TGTGCCAGCAGCTATGGGACAGGCAAGAATAATGAAAAACTGTTTTTT.

The J gene is TRBJ2-1, the V gene TRBV7-9; D call uncertain. The CDR3 length is 14 residues. From germline, CDR1 is SEHNR and CDR2 FQNEAQ (reference sequence). Trimming removed 5 bases at V and 8 bases at J, with 16 bases between. Here the CDR3 DNA reads TGTGCCAGCAGCCCAAAAACTTCTAGGGATGAGCAGTTCTTC. It encodes CASSPKTSRDEQFF.

As to this clone: The same CDR3 arises from other DNA sequences in this sample as well. The chain couples TRBV2 to TRBJ2-7, with D possibly TRBD2 on 5 matching bases. Germline assignment: CDR1 SNHLY and CDR2 FYNNEI. Trimming stripped 3 bases from V and 3 bases from J, with 6 bases between. The CDR3 is 12 residues long. The CDR3: CASSERDYEQYF. The CDR3, as DNA: TGTGCCAGCAGTGAGAGGGACTACGAGCAGTACTTC.

This sequence joins TRBV6-5 and TRBJ2-3; unclear D gene. Germline V gene lookup returns CDR1 MNHEY and CDR2 SVGAGI. V lost 7 bases to trimming and J lost 0 bases, with 14 bases between them. CDR3 size: 15 residues. CDR3 residues: CASTRRGGSTDTQYF. As DNA, the CDR3 is TGTGCCAGCACCCGACGAGGCGGTAGCACAGATACGCAGTATTTT.

The DNA for the CDR3 is TGCGCCAGCAGCCCATCCCCGGCAGGGAACTATGGCTACACCTTC. Translated: CASSPSPAGNYGYTF. The chain couples TRBV5-1 to TRBJ1-2; perhaps TRBD1 as D (5 bases). The V gene's germline CDR1 is SGHRS and CDR2 YFSETQ. CDR3 length: 15 residues. Trimming took off 4 bases at V and 2 bases at J, with 15 bases between the two ends. Using reference TRBV5-1 and TRBJ1-2 for the parts outside the CDR3, the full variable domain is KAGVTQTPRYLIKTRGQQVTLSCSPISGHRSVSWYQQTPGQGLQFLFEYFSETQRNKGNFPGRFSGRQFSNSRSEMNVSTLELGDSALYLCASSPSPAGNYGYTFGSGTRLTVV.

On this clone: A much bigger clone sits one base away, suggesting this may be a read error. The rearrangement joins TRBV6-6 to TRBJ2-2; D is unresolved. Trimming left V 4 bases short and J 1 base short, with 1 base between. The V gene's germline CDR1 is MNHNY and CDR2 SVGAGI (reference sequence). This CDR3 spans 12 amino acids. The CDR3 region is CASSLNTGELFF. The CDR3 nucleotides are TGTGCCAGCAGTTTGAACACCGGGGAGCTGTTTTTT.

The rearrangement links TRBV28 to TRBJ1-3; unclear D gene. The CDR3 covers 14 residues. Trimming pared 7 bases from V and 3 bases from J, leaving 13 bases between. Per the germline V gene, CDR1 is MDHEN and CDR2 is SYDVKM. CDR3 sequence: CASTTRGNGNTIYF. The CDR3 region has the DNA TGTGCCAGCACCACACGGGGTAATGGAAACACCATATATTTT.

This clone was seen a single time. The chain has TRBV4-1 and TRBJ1-2; TRBD1 matches at 7 bases. CDR1 and CDR2 from the germline V gene are MGHRA and YSYEKL. With 0 bases clipped from V and 4 bases from J, the junction kept 8 bases outside the gene matches. The CDR3 covers 16 residues. Here the CDR3 reads CASSQDGEGATYGYTF. The CDR3 nucleotides are TGCGCCAGCAGCCAAGATGGAGAGGGGGCCACCTATGGCTACACCTTC.

The table lists this clone with a count of one. The rearrangement links TRBV15 to TRBJ1-2; D possibly corresponds to TRBD1 (5 bases). The CDR3 extends over 16 amino acids. From germline, CDR1 is LNHNV and CDR2 YYDKDF (reference sequence). V lost 1 base and J 2 bases, leaving 14 bases between the germline ends. This chain's CDR3 is CATSRGSRDGNYGYTF. The CDR3 DNA reads TGTGCCACCAGCAGAGGGTCGCGGGACGGGAACTATGGCTACACCTTC.